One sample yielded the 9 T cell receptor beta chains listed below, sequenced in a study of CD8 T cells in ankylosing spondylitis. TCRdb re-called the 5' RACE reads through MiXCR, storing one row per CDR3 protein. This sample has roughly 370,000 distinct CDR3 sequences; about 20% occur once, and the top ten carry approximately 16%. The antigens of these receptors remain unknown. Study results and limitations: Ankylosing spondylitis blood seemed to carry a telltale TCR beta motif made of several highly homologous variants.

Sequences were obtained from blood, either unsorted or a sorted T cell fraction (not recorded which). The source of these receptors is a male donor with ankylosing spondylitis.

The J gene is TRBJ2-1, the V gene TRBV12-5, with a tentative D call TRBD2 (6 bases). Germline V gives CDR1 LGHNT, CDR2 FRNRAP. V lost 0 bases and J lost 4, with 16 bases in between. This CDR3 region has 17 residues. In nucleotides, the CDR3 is TGTGCTAGTGGTTTGGTACTGGGGGGAGAGGAATACAATGAGCAGTTCTTC. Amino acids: CASGLVLGGEEYNEQFF.

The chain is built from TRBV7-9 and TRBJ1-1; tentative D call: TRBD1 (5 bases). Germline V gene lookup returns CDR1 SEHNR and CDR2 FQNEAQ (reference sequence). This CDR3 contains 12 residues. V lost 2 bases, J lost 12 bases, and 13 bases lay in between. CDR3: CASSLNPGMTFF. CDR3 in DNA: TGTGCCAGCAGCTTAAATCCAGGGATGACTTTCTTT.

The CDR3 protein is CASSLPGTSGRTDTQYF. In DNA form, the CDR3 reads TGTGCCAGCAGCTTACCCGGGACTAGCGGGAGGACAGATACGCAGTATTTT. This chain links TRBV5-6 with TRBJ2-3; 15 bases agree with TRBD2. This CDR3 region has 17 residues. From germline, CDR1 is SGHDT and CDR2 YYEEEE. The ends lost 2 bases at V and 3 bases at J; junction bases unmatched: 4.

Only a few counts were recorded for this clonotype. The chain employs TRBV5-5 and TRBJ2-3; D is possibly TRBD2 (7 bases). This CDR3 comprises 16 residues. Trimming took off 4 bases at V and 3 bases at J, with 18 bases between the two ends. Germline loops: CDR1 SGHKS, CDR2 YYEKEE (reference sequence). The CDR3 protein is CASSRGGRTGTDTQYF. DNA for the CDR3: TGTGCCAGCAGCAGGGGGGGAAGGACGGGGACAGATACGCAGTATTTT.

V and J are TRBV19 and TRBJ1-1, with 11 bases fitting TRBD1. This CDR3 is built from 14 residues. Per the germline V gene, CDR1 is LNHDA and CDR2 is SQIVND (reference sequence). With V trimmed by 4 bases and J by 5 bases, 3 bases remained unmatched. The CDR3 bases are TGTGCCAGTAGTACGGACAGGGGGCGGACTGAAGCTTTCTTT. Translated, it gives CASSTDRGRTEAFF.

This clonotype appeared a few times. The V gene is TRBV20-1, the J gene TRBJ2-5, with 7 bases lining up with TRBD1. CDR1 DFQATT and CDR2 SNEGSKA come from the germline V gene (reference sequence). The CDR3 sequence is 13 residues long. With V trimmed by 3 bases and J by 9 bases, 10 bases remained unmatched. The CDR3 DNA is TGCAGTGCTAGGGGACAGCCTTTCGAGCCCCAGTACTTC. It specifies CSARGQPFEPQYF.

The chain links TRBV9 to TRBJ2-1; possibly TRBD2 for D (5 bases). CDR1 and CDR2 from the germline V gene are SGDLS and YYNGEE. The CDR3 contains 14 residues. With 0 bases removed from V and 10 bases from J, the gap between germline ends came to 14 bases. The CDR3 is CASSVGTGSGEQFF. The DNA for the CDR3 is TGTGCCAGCAGCGTAGGTACGGGCTCGGGGGAGCAGTTCTTC.

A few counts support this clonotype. The CDR3 bases are TGTGCCAGCAGAAGGGCGGAGACCGCCGGGGCTGGTAGTTTTTTT. The encoded protein is CASRRAETAGAGSFF. This rearrangement joins TRBV2 to TRBJ1-4, with a weak D call TRBD1 (5 bases). V lost 6 bases and J lost 17, with 28 bases in between. Germline CDR1 is SNHLY and CDR2 is FYNNEI. The CDR3 totals 15 residues.

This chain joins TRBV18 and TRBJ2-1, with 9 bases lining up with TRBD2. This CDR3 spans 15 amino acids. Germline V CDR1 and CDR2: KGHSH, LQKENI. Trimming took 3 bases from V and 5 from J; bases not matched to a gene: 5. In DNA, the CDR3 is TGTGCCAGCTCACCGTTAGCGGGAGAGGACAATGAGCAGTTCTTC. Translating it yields CASSPLAGEDNEQFF. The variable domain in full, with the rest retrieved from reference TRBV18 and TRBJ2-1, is NAGVMQNPRHLVRRRGQEARLRCSPMKGHSHVYWYRQLPEEGLKFMVYLQKENIIDESGMPKERFSAEFPKEGPSILRIQQVVRGDSAAYFCASSPLAGEDNEQFFGPGTRLTVL.